This record looks at one T cell receptor (beta chain) sequence and its context. Its target is not known. This entry is derived from a study of human T cells and chemical hapten exposure. Study in general: For sensitization, 2% DPC was applied to an approximately 2 cm by approximately 2 cm patch of upper inner arm skin. Affected patients, primarily female, had alopecia areata, totalis or universalis.

Notes on the study in general: With patch test score, the counts of PT1 expanded TCRs showed a positive correlation. Donors, who had alopecia, may show an immune response that differs from healthy people's.

TCRdb itself ran the RACE reads through MiXCR, one entry per CDR3 protein. The sample carries approximately 84,000 distinct CDR3 sequences, about 9.9% recorded once. The CDR3 has 15 amino acids. Germline CDR1 and CDR2: MGHRA and YSYEKL. V was clipped by 1 base and J by 1 base, with 5 bases between them. Time point specified: patch test 2, 6 weeks after DPC sensitization. Treatment denoted: therapeutic diphenylcyclopropenone sensitization with weekly scalp DPC. Sequencing was performed on whole blood, taken in connection with sensitization to the hapten diphenylcyclopropenone (DPC). The TCR sequence derives from a man aged 18 to 30 with alopecia areata. Some clones in this sample may be carry-over from other donors' samples. The chain has TRBV4-1 and TRBJ1-6; no clear D. Here the CDR3 reads CASSQAGSYNSPLHF. DNA of the CDR3: TGCGCCAGCAGCCAAGCTGGGTCCTATAATTCACCCCTCCACTTT.